These T cell receptor beta chains were read from a single sample in a study of shared clonotypes between healthy human individuals. Repertoires were generated with immunoSEQ multiplex PCR, while TCRdb's copy carries only in-frame clones and drops some. The sample consists of 600,000 to 750,000 clones, around 90% of them appearing once. Sequencing was done on a sample of memory CD8+ T cells from PBMCs. Every receptor here comes from a man between 18 and 35 years old in good health. Some clones in this sample may be carry-over from other donors' samples. Each CDR3 is given with its conserved first and last residue. The D gene is left open where the match is weak. For some rows the clone size is stated as once, few or many, or as a class when expanded; others skip it.

-	TRBV28	-	TRBJ2-3	TGTGCCAGCAGTCCCGGGACTCTAGGAGATACTACGCAGTATTTT	CASSPGTLGDTTQYF
-	TRBV27	-	TRBJ1-5	TGTGCCAGCAGTTCGTCGGGACTTTTCAATCAGCCCCAGCATTTT	CASSSSGLFNQPQHF
-	TRBV7-2	-	TRBJ1-1	TGTGCCAGCAGCTTAGGGGTAATGGGCAGAGGCACTGAAGCTTTCTTT	CASSLGVMGRGTEAFF
-	TRBV27	-	TRBJ1-5	TGTGCCAGCAGTTCAACCGCTGGCGGGTATAGCAATCAGCCCCAGCATTTT	CASSSTAGGYSNQPQHF
-	TRBV9	-	TRBJ2-7	TGTGCCAGCAGCTCAGAGGGCGAGCAGTACTTC	CASSSEGEQYF
-	TRBV10-3	once	TRBJ1-1	TGTGCCATCAGTGAGGGCAGGACGACTGAAGCTTTCTTT	CAISEGRTTEAFF
-	TRBV13	-	TRBJ2-5	TGTGCCAGCAGCAAAAATCGGGACCACCAAGAGACCCAGTACTTC	CASSKNRDHQETQYF
-	TRBV6-5	-	TRBJ1-1	TGTGCCAGCAGTCCCGGTTGGGGGGCTGAAGCTTTCTTT	CASSPGWGAEAFF
-	TRBV21-1	-	TRBJ2-4	TGTGCCAGGGGGAGGCGGAGGCTAGCCAAAAACATTCAGTACTTC	CARGRRRLAKNIQYF
TRBD2	TRBV4-1	-	TRBJ2-7	TGCGCCAGCAGCCAGATGCCGGGACTAGCAGCCCTCTACGAGCAGTACTTC	CASSQMPGLAALYEQYF